This TCR beta chain was obtained from a study of graft-versus-host responses after intestinal transplantation. Study-wide results and limits: Analysis identified GvH clones in recipient marrow, with some appearing first in ileum or blood. Early HvG declines after transplant were associated with peak circulating GvH clone levels. Clonal ratios of graft-versus-host to host-versus-graft in allografts were high for patients exhibiting graft-donor T cell macrochimerism.

Regarding this clone: The antigen is undetermined.

Sequenced by immunoSEQ multiplex PCR; TCRdb stores in-frame clones only, minus some. This sample has approximately 90,000 clones; roughly 92% occur once, and the top ten carry more than 0.35%. The sequence derives from a human donor who was the organ donor for an intestinal transplant. This material consisted of unstimulated CD8+ T cells sorted from spleen or lymph node cells, taken before transplant.

The CDR3: CASSESISYEQYF. CDR3 bases: TGTGCCAGCAGCGAGAGCATTTCCTACGAGCAGTACTTC. The chain carries TRBV4-2 and TRBJ2-7; the D is unclear. V was shortened by 5 bases and J by 1 base, with 9 bases between the two germline ends. The CDR3 loop spans 13 amino acids. The germline gives CDR1 LGHNA, CDR2 YNFKEQ.